The TCR beta chain under discussion was sequenced for a study of T-cell memory formation after mild COVID-19. Turning to the study itself: In these data, TCR clusters were largely donor specific. Findings and caveats of the study: Pre-infection memory held some responding clones, suggesting pre-existing cross-reactive T cells responded. From day 15 to 85, contracting clones were balanced between CD4 and CD8, whereas later expanders leaned toward CD4+.

TCRdb re-called the 5' RACE reads through MiXCR, storing one row per CDR3 protein. In the table there are 310,000 or so distinct CDR3 sequences, roughly 15% of which are singletons. Of note for this clonotype: Antigen unknown.

The length of the CDR3 is 18 residues. Germline CDR1 is MNHEY and CDR2 is SVGAGI. V was pared by 6 bases and J by 0 bases, with 22 bases between. The source is a young man who had mild COVID-19 (a few samples of this study predate the infection). Cell type and time point are not known. Sequencing was performed on PBMCs or a T cell subset sorted from them (not recorded which). This chain uses TRBV6-5 with TRBJ2-3; D may be TRBD1 or TRBD2 (5 bases each). The CDR3, as DNA: TGTGCCAGCAGCCTCCGATCCCCGGGACGCCTAAGCACAGATACGCAGTATTTT. It codes for CASSLRSPGRLSTDTQYF.